This T cell receptor (beta chain) was recovered during a study of CD8 T cells in ankylosing spondylitis (dated by TCRdb to about 2017). At the level of the whole study: The study set out to find disease-linked TCR variants by profiling T cell receptor beta repertoires in ankylosing spondylitis patients and healthy donors. In total, the full study cohort was made up of about 110 healthy donors and approximately 24 ankylosing spondylitis patients. Peripheral blood samples were taken, and synovial fluid was additionally collected from ankylosing spondylitis patients.

What the authors observed across the whole study: Some motif variants were previously reported in synovial fluid and blood of reactive arthritis patients, suggesting common disease-initiation mechanisms. A TCR beta motif made up of several highly homologous amino acid variants appeared to be characteristic of blood from ankylosing spondylitis patients. According to the report, matched synovial fluid samples from ankylosing spondylitis patients were significantly enriched for the disease-linked clones. The disease-linked clones showed a CD8+ phenotype and occurred at relatively low frequencies in peripheral blood.

The CDR3, cysteine through phenylalanine, is 15 amino acids long. Left in the record is the CDR3 DNA by itself, 45 bases read in frame from the first base. Trimming takes 5 bases off V and 4 bases off J; junction bases not matched to a gene: 5. Ten or more counts support this clonotype. There is no known antigen for this receptor. Qualities for individual bases were not recorded, and no much larger clone is one base off. The instrument was an Illumina HiSeq 2500. Quantitative 5'-RACE with molecular barcodes was the method used to prepare the TCR beta libraries. Turning to the authors' computational methods: A new computational method based on a probabilistic model of VDJ rearrangement was used to identify disease-linked TCR variants. The raw public data were reprocessed by TCRdb itself: fastp quality trimming at Q25, MiXCR clonotype calling, in-frame beta chains only. Every CDR3 protein is listed once, alongside the most common genes and DNA of its rows. The V and J calls follow TCRdb's processing rather than the paper's. The sample table lists more than 150,000 distinct CDR3 sequences, roughly 10% of them with a count of one. 25% to 30% of the sample belongs to the ten largest clones.

This receptor was identified in a male donor with ankylosing spondylitis or in good health (not recorded which). The sequence links TRBV12-3 or TRBV12-4 to TRBJ2-1, with 10 bases matching TRBD1. Sequences were obtained from blood, either unsorted or a sorted T cell fraction (not recorded which). The DNA is TGTGCCAGCAGTCCCCGGACAGGGGGGTACAATGAGCAGTTCTTC. Its translation is CASSPRTGGYNEQFF.